The 15 T cell receptor beta chains in this list originate from one sample, sequenced in a study of T cell repertoires in cytomegalovirus infection. TCRdb re-called the reads through MiXCR, storing one row per CDR3 protein. The sample gives 310,000 or so distinct CDR3 sequences, around 10% of which show up once; less than 3% is in the top ten. Sequencing input: PBMCs. All receptors derive from a human donor in good health (CMV status not recorded). Some clones in this sample may be carry-over from other donors' samples.

This clonotype was picked up many times. The chain carries TRBV7-2 and TRBJ2-7; tentatively, D is TRBD1 or TRBD2 (5 bases each). Germline values: CDR1 SGHTA, CDR2 FQGNSA. Deletions cut 4 bases from V and 9 bases from J, with 28 bases between. The CDR3 contains 17 residues. CDR3 in DNA: TGTGCCAGCAGCTCGGGAACCGGGACCACACTGTCCCCGGTGCAGTACGTC. Amino acids: CASSSGTGTTLSPVQYV.

This clonotype occurred many times. The CDR3 here is CATSEDSNQPQHF. The CDR3 bases are TGTGCCACCAGTGAAGATAGCAATCAGCCCCAGCATTTT. The J gene is TRBJ1-5, the V gene TRBV24-1; no clear D. Per the germline V gene, CDR1 is KGHDR and CDR2 is SFDVKD. V dropped 4 bases and J dropped 0 bases, with 3 bases sitting between them. The CDR3 runs 13 residues.

The V call is TRBV25-1, the J call TRBJ2-5, with 7 bases fitting TRBD1. Germline V lookup: CDR1 MGHDK, CDR2 SYGVNS. This CDR3 is 15 amino acids long. V gave up 3 bases and J gave up 4 bases; unmatched junction bases: 8. The CDR3 nucleotides are TGTGCCAGCAGTGACCCCACAGGGGTCTCAGAGACCCAGTACTTC. Protein: CASSDPTGVSETQYF.

This clonotype was recorded at least ten times. V is TRBV6-2 or TRBV6-3 and J is TRBJ2-1; D remains unclear. V lost 2 bases and J 2 bases, leaving 10 bases between the germline ends. The CDR3 runs to 15 residues. CDR1 is MNHEY and CDR2 is SVGEGT in the germline V gene. For the CDR3, the DNA is TGTGCCAGCAGTTACCGACCGCCTCCCTACAATGAGCAGTTCTTC. It specifies CASSYRPPPYNEQFF.

This clonotype has only a few counts. The CDR3 sequence is CASSRGQDSYTF. The CDR3 DNA reads TGCGCCAGCAGCAGGGGGCAAGATAGCTACACCTTC. V usage is TRBV5-1 and J usage is TRBJ1-2; 7 bases are shared with TRBD1. The CDR3 consists of 12 residues. The junction had 6 bases not matched to a gene; V was cut back by 4 bases and J by 9 bases. Germline V CDR1 and CDR2: SGHRS, YFSETQ.

The gene calls are TRBV29-1 and TRBJ2-2, with a tentative D call TRBD1 (5 bases). Per the germline V gene, CDR1 is SQVTM and CDR2 is ANQGSEA. CDR3 length: 13 amino acids. With 4 bases removed from V and 4 bases from J, the gap between germline ends came to 10 bases. In nucleotides, the CDR3 is TGCAGCGTTGGGCAGGGAAGCACCGGGGAGCTGTTTTTT. Translation: CSVGQGSTGELFF.

At least ten counts were recorded for this clonotype. The chain uses TRBV29-1 and TRBJ2-5; 8 bases map to TRBD2. Unmatched junction bases numbered 5, after V lost 0 bases and J lost 5 bases. Germline-derived CDR1 and CDR2 are SQVTM and ANQGSEA. The length of the CDR3 is 14 residues. The CDR3 reads CSVEDAGGRETQYF. In DNA form, the CDR3 reads TGCAGCGTTGAAGATGCGGGGGGCCGGGAGACCCAGTACTTC.

Many counts were recorded for this clonotype. This chain joins TRBV10-3 and TRBJ2-1; no clear D. Trimming cost V 5 bases and J 7 bases, with 12 bases left between them. Germline loops: CDR1 ENHRY, CDR2 SYGVKD. The CDR3 contains 13 residues. Here the CDR3 reads CAISSPFGNEQFF. In DNA, the CDR3 is TGTGCCATCAGTTCCCCATTCGGGAATGAGCAGTTCTTC.

Many counts were recorded for this clonotype. The chain uses TRBV2 and TRBJ1-1; unclear D gene. Germline lookup yields CDR1 SNHLY and CDR2 FYNNEI. V was clipped by 7 bases and J by 1 base, with 10 bases between them. This CDR3 region has 13 residues. CDR3 nucleotide sequence: TGTGCCAGCACAGAGTTGGAGAACACTGAAGCTTTCTTT. As protein: CASTELENTEAFF. Looking up the rest from reference TRBV2 and TRBJ1-1 gives the full variable domain: EPEVTQTPSHQVTQMGQEVILRCVPISNHLYFYWYRQILGQKVEFLVSFYNNEISEKSEIFDDQFSVERPDGSNFTLKIRSTKLEDSAMYFCASTELENTEAFFGQGTRLTVV.

V usage is TRBV13 and J usage is TRBJ2-1; D may be TRBD1 or TRBD2 (5 bases each). V was cut by 0 bases and J by 4 bases, with 10 bases left in between. CDR1 and CDR2 (germline): PRHDT, FYEKMQ (reference sequence). This CDR3 comprises 15 residues. The CDR3 sequence: CASSLGRGGYNEQFF. Written as DNA, the CDR3 is TGTGCCAGCAGCTTAGGACGGGGCGGATACAATGAGCAGTTCTTC.

This clonotype came up many times. V usage is TRBV4-1 and J usage is TRBJ2-7; 10 positions match TRBD2. CDR1 is MGHRA and CDR2 is YSYEKL in the germline V gene. Trimming removed 0 bases from V and 0 bases from J; junction bases left unmatched: 11. CDR3 length: 19 amino acids. The CDR3 DNA reads as TGCGCCAGCAGCCAAGAGAGAGGGGGGCTAGCGGGGGTCTCCTACGAGCAGTACTTC. Amino acid sequence: CASSQERGGLAGVSYEQYF.

Ten or more counts support this clonotype. V gene TRBV28 combines with J gene TRBJ1-6; weak D call: TRBD1 (6 bases). Trimming stripped 5 bases from V and 6 bases from J, with 17 bases between. The germline V gene has CDR1 MDHEN and CDR2 SYDVKM. The CDR3 has 16 amino acids. In nucleotides, the CDR3 is TGTGCCAGCAGTATTTTGACAGGAACGGGTAATTCACCCCTCCACTTT. As protein: CASSILTGTGNSPLHF.

In regard to this clonotype: A junction boundary mismatches the germline segment, possibly from a read error. This chain uses TRBV7-6 with TRBJ1-5, with TRBD1 identical over 8 bases. Germline V gene lookup returns CDR1 SGHVS and CDR2 FNYEAQ. The CDR3 is made up of 14 amino acids. The CDR3 sequence: CASSSGTGNQPRHF. The CDR3 DNA reads TGTGCCAGCAGCTCAGGGACAGGCAATCAGCCCCGGCATTTT.

This clonotype was seen only a few times. The gene calls are TRBV19 and TRBJ1-2, with a weak D call TRBD1 (6 bases). The CDR3 contains 12 residues. Trimming removed 5 bases from V and 10 bases from J, with 14 bases in between. The V gene's germline CDR1 is LNHDA and CDR2 SQIVND (reference sequence). The CDR3 sequence: CASSPRTDYYTF. The CDR3 DNA sequence: TGTGCCAGTAGTCCTCGGACAGACTACTACACCTTC.

This clonotype has ten or more counts. The chain recombines TRBV6-1 with TRBJ1-3, with 10 positions matching TRBD1. V shed 6 bases, J shed 2 bases, and the junction held 4 bases outside the gene matches. The CDR3 has 15 residues. Germline assignment: CDR1 MNHNS and CDR2 SASEGT. The CDR3 region is CASRSTGGAGNTIYF. In DNA form, the CDR3 reads TGTGCCAGCAGGTCGACAGGGGGCGCTGGAAACACCATATATTTT.